This TCR beta chain originates from a study of blood T cell repertoires in COVID-19. Across the study: The United States, Italy and Spain were the sources of the acute and convalescent COVID-19 samples. Sources were T cells, B-cell-depleted T cells, or PBMCs; the material itself was cDNA or gDNA.

CDR1 and CDR2 (germline): SGHTA, FQGNSA. The CDR3 runs to 11 residues. V was cut by 4 bases and J by 4 bases, with 4 bases left in between. This clone has only a few counts. Per the study methods: Researchers report that nucleated cell counts were estimated from reference gene primer amplification. Produced via immunoSEQ multiplex PCR; TCRdb's table is partial and in-frame only. The V and J calls and clone size come from that table; D and trimming were worked out from the DNA. The sample comprises under 95,000 clones, about 88% of which are singletons, and around 20% rests with the top ten. The chain combines TRBV7-2 with TRBJ2-5; D gene ambiguous. The receptor comes from a woman over 75 with acute or convalescent COVID-19. Source material: peripheral blood. The CDR3: CASSSRETQYF. CDR3 DNA: TGTGCCAGCAGCTCGAGAGAGACCCAGTACTTC.